Below, one T cell receptor (beta chain) is given with its context. The sample comes from a study of cytomegalovirus exposure and HLA in healthy donors. V lost 2 bases, J lost 6 bases, and 17 bases lay in between. The CDR3 totals 16 residues. Germline CDR1 reads MDHEN; CDR2 reads SYDVKM. Clones were sequenced by immunoSEQ multiplex PCR, and TCRdb holds only the in-frame ones, with some missing. The sample yields approximately 170,000 clones, 80% to 85% seen once. Sequencing was done on a sample of PBMCs. The genes are TRBV28 and TRBJ1-5; possible D gene TRBD1, 5 bases. The receptor was derived from a young man in good health and CMV-seropositive. The CDR3 sequence is CASSLGVRRGVQPQHF. The CDR3 region has the DNA TGTGCCAGCAGTTTAGGGGTTAGGAGGGGCGTTCAGCCCCAGCATTTT. The variable domain in full, completed from reference TRBV28 and TRBJ1-5, reads DVKVTQSSRYLVKRTGEKVFLECVQDMDHENMFWYRQDPGLGLRLIYFSYDVKMKEKGDIPEGYSVSREKKERFSLILESASTNQTSMYLCASSLGVRRGVQPQHFGDGTRLSIL.